These 25 T cell receptor beta chains were sequenced from one sample in a study of regulatory T cells in long-lasting Graves disease. Time point of the sample: persistent/refractory GD, antithyroid drugs over 5 years with positive TRAb. PBMCs provided the RNA from which the TCR library was made. To make TCR beta libraries, researchers used iRepertoire HTBI primers and Arm-PCR of CDR3 regions. TCRdb passed the multiplex PCR reads through MiXCR, listing each CDR3 protein once. Of approximately 500,000 distinct CDR3 sequences detected, 20% to 25% appear once; the ten largest clones hold about 7%. Specimen: peripheral blood mononuclear cells (PBMCs), collected when the disease was refractory, from a patient treated with antithyroid drugs. The receptors here all came from a female donor with Graves disease.

The chain links TRBV29-1 to TRBJ1-2; TRBD1 might be the D (6 bases). V lost 5 bases, J lost 1 base, and 20 bases lay in between. This CDR3 comprises 16 residues. The germline CDR1 and CDR2 sequences are SQVTM and ANQGSEA. CDR3 in DNA: TGCAGCGTTCTCCTGGACAGCGCAGCAAGTAACTATGGCTACACCTTC. Translated: CSVLLDSAASNYGYTF.

The V gene is TRBV27, the J gene TRBJ2-7, with D perhaps given as TRBD1 or TRBD2 (5 bases each). V lost 8 bases and J lost 3, with 17 bases in between. The germline gives CDR1 MNHEY, CDR2 SMNVEV (reference sequence). The CDR3 sequence is 14 residues long. The CDR3 region has the DNA TGTGCCAGCCGCCGTGGGGGTCGAAGCTACGAGCAGTACTTC. Translated, it gives CASRRGGRSYEQYF.

V is TRBV20-1 and J is TRBJ1-4; TRBD1 agrees at 8 bases. Looked up from germline, CDR1 is DFQATT and CDR2 is SNEGSKA (reference sequence). Trimming took 6 bases from V and 5 from J; bases not matched to a gene: 2. The CDR3 sequence is 12 residues long. The CDR3 nucleotides read TGCAGTGCAAGACAGGGGAATGAAAAACTGTTTTTT. Its protein is CSARQGNEKLFF.

This clonotype was detected ten times or more. This chain joins TRBV28 and TRBJ1-6; 8 nucleotides agree with TRBD1. The CDR3 totals 15 residues. The V and J ends lost 5 bases and 6 bases, in that order; junction bases with no gene match: 6. Germline V gene lookup returns CDR1 MDHEN and CDR2 SYDVKM. CDR3 DNA: TGTGCCAGCAGTATAAGGACAGGGTCTAATTCACCCCTCCACTTT. Protein product: CASSIRTGSNSPLHF.

The chain recombines TRBV6-1 with TRBJ2-1; 8 bases align to TRBD2. CDR3 length: 15 amino acids. CDR1 and CDR2 (germline): MNHNS, SASEGT. The trim removed 6 bases at V and 6 bases at J, leaving 10 bases unmatched. CDR3 in DNA: TGTGCCAGCAGCTCCAACTGGCGGGAGGCCAATGAGCAGTTCTTC. It codes for CASSSNWREANEQFF.

This chain uses TRBV5-8 with TRBJ2-4; D might be TRBD1 or TRBD2, each matching 5 bases. The ends were cut back, 2 bases at V and 0 bases at J, with 15 bases in the middle. The CDR3 contains 17 residues. Germline CDR1 and CDR2: SGHTS and YDEGEE. CDR3 sequence reads: CASSLPHGTLAKNIQYF. CDR3 DNA: TGTGCCAGCAGCTTACCACATGGGACCCTAGCCAAAAACATTCAGTACTTC.

This clonotype was observed at least ten times. V gene TRBV28 combines with J gene TRBJ2-3; possibly TRBD2 for D (6 bases). This CDR3 comprises 18 residues. V lost 3 bases and J 1 base, leaving 20 bases between the germline ends. CDR1 and CDR2 (germline): MDHEN, SYDVKM. The CDR3 region is CASSFRLDGTGGTDTQYF. CDR3 nucleotides: TGTGCCAGCAGTTTCCGTCTCGACGGGACGGGAGGCACAGATACGCAGTATTTT.

On this clonotype itself: A much larger clone lies a single base off, so this may be a read error. The chain links TRBV28 to TRBJ2-7; TRBD1 is a possible D gene (6 bases). The CDR3 loop spans 15 amino acids. Trimming cost V 3 bases and J 3 bases, with 15 bases left between them. CDR1 and CDR2 from the germline V gene are MDHEN and SYDVKM. The CDR3, as DNA: TGTGCCAGCAGTTTTCTAGGGGGAAGGAGCTACGAGCAGTACTTC. It is translated as CASSFLGGRSYEQYF.

The chain recombines TRBV30 with TRBJ1-2, with unresolved D. This CDR3 contains 11 residues. Trimming left V 3 bases short and J 4 bases short, with 6 bases between. CDR1 and CDR2 (germline): GTSNPN, SVGIG (reference sequence). The CDR3 here is CAWRVFYGYTF. CDR3 DNA: TGTGCCTGGAGAGTTTTCTATGGCTACACCTTC.

This clonotype has just a few counts. A read error may explain this, as a much larger clone is one base away. The rearrangement joins TRBV12-3 or TRBV12-4 to TRBJ2-7; tentative D call: TRBD1 (6 bases). The CDR3 sequence is 13 residues long. V was shortened by 0 bases and J by 7 bases, with 10 bases between the two germline ends. The CDR3 protein is CASSLALGTEQYF. CDR3 in DNA: TGTGCCAGCAGTTTAGCGCTCGGGACAGAGCAGTACTTC.

This clonotype was observed at least ten times. CDR3 DNA: TGTGCCAGCAGTCTGGCTAGATGGGAGACCCAGTACTTC. It yields the protein CASSLARWETQYF. This sequence joins TRBV2 and TRBJ2-5; D remains unclear. Trimming pared 5 bases from V and 5 bases from J, leaving 12 bases between. This CDR3 comprises 13 residues. Germline CDR1 SNHLY, CDR2 FYNNEI. Full variable domain (missing parts from reference TRBV2 and TRBJ2-5): EPEVTQTPSHQVTQMGQEVILRCVPISNHLYFYWYRQILGQKVEFLVSFYNNEISEKSEIFDDQFSVERPDGSNFTLKIRSTKLEDSAMYFCASSLARWETQYFGPGTRLLVL.

This clonotype was seen ten or more times. One end of the junction does not line up with germline, which may come from a read error. The V and J genes are TRBV16 and TRBJ1-2; D is perhaps TRBD1 (6 bases). The CDR3 contains 13 residues. CDR1 and CDR2 (germline): KGHSY, FQNENV. The CDR3 is CASSQDRNYGYTF. The CDR3 bases are TGTGCCAGCAGCCAGGACAGAAACTACGGCTACACCTTC.

This clonotype showed up just a few times. The chain is built from TRBV3-1 and TRBJ1-5; no reliable D call. Germline CDR1 and CDR2: LGHDT and YNNKEL (reference sequence). Trimming removed 0 bases at V and 9 bases at J, with 15 bases between. The CDR3 has 15 amino acids. CDR3 coding DNA: TGTGCCAGCAGCCAAGATCAGGCCGCGGAGGGGCCCCAGCATTTT. Translating gives CASSQDQAAEGPQHF. The full variable domain, rest sourced from reference TRBV3-1 and TRBJ1-5, is DTAVSQTPKYLVTQMGNDKSIKCEQNLGHDTMYWYKQDSKKFLKIMFSYNNKELIINETVPNRFSPKSPDKAHLNLHINSLELGDSAVYFCASSQDQAAEGPQHFGDGTRLSIL.

This clonotype was seen ten or more times. CDR3: CASSYTEGNTEAFF. The CDR3 nucleotides are TGTGCCAGCAGCTACACGGAGGGAAACACTGAAGCTTTCTTT. The chain carries TRBV2 and TRBJ1-1; unclear D gene. The V gene's germline CDR1 is SNHLY and CDR2 FYNNEI. There are 14 residues in the CDR3. The germline V and J ends were trimmed by 6 bases and 2 bases, with 13 bases remaining between them.

The chain couples TRBV7-9 to TRBJ2-7; 11 nucleotides align to TRBD1. The CDR3 has 14 residues. The J segment lost 5 bases and the V segment lost 6 bases, leaving 6 bases of the junction unmatched. The germline V gene encodes CDR1 SEHNR and CDR2 FQNEAQ (reference sequence). The CDR3 is CASSLGQGVNEQYF. The CDR3 DNA sequence: TGTGCCAGCAGTTTGGGACAGGGGGTCAACGAGCAGTACTTC.

This clonotype has just a few counts. The CDR3: CASSFAGYGATGGITEAFF. CDR3 DNA sequence: TGTGCCAGCAGTTTTGCAGGTTACGGGGCGACGGGGGGAATCACTGAAGCTTTCTTT. The rearrangement links TRBV28 to TRBJ1-1; TRBD1 is a possible D gene (5 bases). The CDR3 runs to 19 residues. Per germline, CDR1 MDHEN and CDR2 SYDVKM. Trimming pared 3 bases from V and 4 bases from J, leaving 27 bases between.

This clonotype was seen repeatedly, ten times or more. The chain has TRBV5-1 and TRBJ1-6; D possibly corresponds to TRBD1 (6 bases). CDR1 and CDR2 (germline): SGHRS, YFSETQ. This CDR3 has 16 residues. Trimming left V 0 bases short and J 0 bases short, with 7 bases between. The CDR3 DNA reads as TGCGCCAGCAGCTTGGGGACAGCCTCCTATAATTCACCCCTCCACTTT. Translation gives CASSLGTASYNSPLHF. The full variable domain, its missing parts supplied by reference TRBV5-1 and TRBJ1-6, is KAGVTQTPRYLIKTRGQQVTLSCSPISGHRSVSWYQQTPGQGLQFLFEYFSETQRNKGNFPGRFSGRQFSNSRSEMNVSTLELGDSALYLCASSLGTASYNSPLHFGNGTRLTVT.

The table lists this clonotype with a few counts. The chain recombines TRBV20-1 with TRBJ2-1, with a possible D match to TRBD1 (5 bases). The V end lost 5 bases, the J end lost 9 bases, and 11 bases lay between the germline ends. Germline CDR1 and CDR2: DFQATT and SNEGSKA (reference sequence). The CDR3 consists of 11 residues. The CDR3 spells CSAVTGLEQFF. In DNA form, the CDR3 reads TGCAGTGCTGTCACAGGCCTTGAGCAGTTCTTC.

This clonotype has a handful of counts. CDR3 region: CASSLGDRGNEKLFF. The DNA of the CDR3 is TGTGCCAGCAGCTTAGGGGACAGGGGCAATGAAAAACTGTTTTTT. V gene TRBV7-2 combines with J gene TRBJ1-4; 10 bases are a match to TRBD1. CDR1 SGHTA and CDR2 FQGNSA come from the germline V gene. Trimming took 1 base from V and 5 from J; bases not matched to a gene: 1. The CDR3 loop spans 15 amino acids.

This clonotype was counted at least ten times. The chain couples TRBV20-1 to TRBJ2-7; no firm D call. Per the germline V gene, CDR1 is DFQATT and CDR2 is SNEGSKA (reference sequence). This CDR3 is 11 amino acids long. V was clipped by 2 bases and J by 0 bases, with 2 bases between them. This CDR3 is CSARNSYEQYF. The CDR3, as DNA: TGCAGTGCTAGAAACTCCTACGAGCAGTACTTC.

The chain has TRBV14 and TRBJ2-5, with D maybe TRBD2 (5 bases). This CDR3 spans 16 amino acids. The germline V and J ends were trimmed by 3 bases and 0 bases, with 14 bases remaining between them. Germline V lookup: CDR1 SGHDN, CDR2 FVKESK. The chain's CDR3 is CASSHWLAGYQETQYF. Here the CDR3 DNA reads TGTGCCAGCAGCCATTGGCTAGCCGGATACCAAGAGACCCAGTACTTC.

This rearrangement joins TRBV20-1 to TRBJ2-5; TRBD2 agrees at 11 bases. The CDR3 covers 15 residues. The V and J ends lost 6 bases and 5 bases, in that order; junction bases with no gene match: 11. CDR1 and CDR2 (germline): DFQATT, SNEGSKA (reference sequence). CDR3 bases: TGCAGTGCCCCGGTAGCGGGGGGGCTTGATGAGACCCAGTACTTC. Translation: CSAPVAGGLDETQYF.

This clonotype has ten or more counts. The chain uses TRBV28 and TRBJ2-7, with no clear D. This CDR3 is built from 11 residues. Germline CDR1 and CDR2: MDHEN and SYDVKM. The germline V and J ends were trimmed by 3 bases and 7 bases, with 7 bases remaining between them. CDR3 sequence: CASSLLQEQYF. The CDR3 coding sequence is TGTGCCAGCAGTTTGTTACAGGAGCAGTACTTC.

This clonotype was recorded at least ten times. The chain has TRBV20-1 and TRBJ1-2; the D gene is possibly TRBD1 (6 bases). The CDR3 is 16 amino acids. Germline-derived CDR1 and CDR2 are DFQATT and SNEGSKA (reference sequence). V shed 1 base and J shed 4 bases, with 19 bases lying between them. The CDR3 DNA sequence: TGCAGTGCTAGAGTGGGGGGGCAGGTCCAGGGCTATGGCTACACCTTC. Translation gives CSARVGGQVQGYGYTF.

This clonotype was counted a few times. V is TRBV3-1 and J is TRBJ1-2; tentatively, D is TRBD1 (5 bases). V lost 0 bases and J lost 14, with 22 bases in between. The length of the CDR3 is 15 residues. Germline V gene lookup returns CDR1 LGHDT and CDR2 YNNKEL (reference sequence). For the CDR3, the DNA is TGTGCCAGCAGCCAAGATCTTGGGGCCCCCGTGTCCTCAACCTTC. Translation gives CASSQDLGAPVSSTF.